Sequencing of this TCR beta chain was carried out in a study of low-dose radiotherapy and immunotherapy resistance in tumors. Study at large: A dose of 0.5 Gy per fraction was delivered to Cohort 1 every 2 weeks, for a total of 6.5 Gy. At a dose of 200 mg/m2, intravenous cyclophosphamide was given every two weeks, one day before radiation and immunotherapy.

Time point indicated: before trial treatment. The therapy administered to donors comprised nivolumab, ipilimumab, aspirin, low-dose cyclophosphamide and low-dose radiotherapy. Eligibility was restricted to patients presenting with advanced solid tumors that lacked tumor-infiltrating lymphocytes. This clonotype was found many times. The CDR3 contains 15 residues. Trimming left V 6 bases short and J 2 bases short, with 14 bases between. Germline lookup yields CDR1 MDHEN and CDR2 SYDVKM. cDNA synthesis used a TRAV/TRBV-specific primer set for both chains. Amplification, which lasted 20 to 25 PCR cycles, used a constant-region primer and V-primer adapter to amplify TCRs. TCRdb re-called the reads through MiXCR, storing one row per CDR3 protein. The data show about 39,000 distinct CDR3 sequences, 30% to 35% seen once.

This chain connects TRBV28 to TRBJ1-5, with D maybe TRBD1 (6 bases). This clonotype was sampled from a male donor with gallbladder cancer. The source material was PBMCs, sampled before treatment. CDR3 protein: CASSPRGEGNQPQHF. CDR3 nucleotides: TGTGCCAGCAGCCCTAGGGGGGAGGGCAATCAGCCCCAGCATTTT.